This T cell receptor beta chain was identified during a study of T cells after yellow fever vaccination. Regarding this clonotype: Its cognate antigen is unknown.

TCRdb used MiXCR to reprocess the 5' RACE reads, holding one entry per CDR3 protein. The sample consists of approximately 550,000 distinct CDR3 sequences, less than 20% of them appearing once. Study-wide points: Relatively few clonotypes were ones that appeared in both CD4 and CD8 compartments. A weaker but faster secondary response was observed, peaking on day 5 versus 15.

The germline V gene has CDR1 GTSNPN and CDR2 SVGIG (reference sequence). Trimming took 2 bases from V and 8 from J; bases not matched to a gene: 6. The CDR3 loop spans 14 amino acids. The J gene is TRBJ2-1, the V gene TRBV30; 10 bases match TRBD1. This receptor was taken from a man between 25 and 39 years old who received the YFV17D yellow fever vaccine. Here the sequenced sample was PBMCs, taken 15 days after the yellow fever booster vaccination. Here the CDR3 reads CAWSRGQGIHEQFF. The CDR3, as DNA: TGTGCCTGGAGTAGGGGACAGGGGATTCATGAGCAGTTCTTC.